This T cell receptor (beta chain) emerged from a study of T cells in Graves' hyperthyroidism and ophthalmopathy. The sample holds many counts of this clonotype. TCR beta CDR3 regions were amplified from RNA transcripts. The HTBI primer set served for first-round RT-PCR of the TCR CDR3. TCRdb re-called the multiplex PCR reads with MiXCR, one entry per CDR3 protein. The sample lists about 260,000 distinct CDR3 sequences; 25% were seen once. With V trimmed by 3 bases and J by 6 bases, 9 bases remained unmatched. The CDR3 covers 15 residues. Sequenced input: blood. The TCR comes from a man between 35 and 55 years old with Graves' hyperthyroidism that later progressed to Graves' ophthalmopathy. The chain combines TRBV12-3 or TRBV12-4 with TRBJ2-7, with 9 bases fitting TRBD2. The CDR3 region has the DNA TGTGCCAGCAGTTTCAAATGGCGGGAGGGACGCGAGCAGTACTTC. Translation: CASSFKWREGREQYF.